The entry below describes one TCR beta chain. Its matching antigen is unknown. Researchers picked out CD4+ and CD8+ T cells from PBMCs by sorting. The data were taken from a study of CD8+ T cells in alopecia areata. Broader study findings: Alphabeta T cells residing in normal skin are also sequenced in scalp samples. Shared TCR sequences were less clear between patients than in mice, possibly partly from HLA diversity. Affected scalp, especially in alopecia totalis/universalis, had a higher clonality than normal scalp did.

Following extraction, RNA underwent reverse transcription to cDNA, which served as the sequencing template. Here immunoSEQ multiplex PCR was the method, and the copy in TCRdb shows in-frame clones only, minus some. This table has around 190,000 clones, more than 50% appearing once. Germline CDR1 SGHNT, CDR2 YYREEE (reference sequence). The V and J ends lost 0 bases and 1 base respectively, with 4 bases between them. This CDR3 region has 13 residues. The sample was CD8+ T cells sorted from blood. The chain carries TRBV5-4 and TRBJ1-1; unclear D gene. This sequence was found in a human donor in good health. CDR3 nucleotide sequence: TGTGCCAGCAGCTTGGGGGGGAACACTGAAGCTTTCTTT. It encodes CASSLGGNTEAFF. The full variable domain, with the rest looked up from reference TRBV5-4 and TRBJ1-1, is ETGVTQSPTHLIKTRGQQVTLRCSSQSGHNTVSWYQQALGQGPQFIFQYYREEENGRGNFPPRFSGLQFPNYSSELNVNALELDDSALYLCASSLGGNTEAFFGQGTRLTVV.